The sequence of this T cell receptor beta chain was determined in a study of cytomegalovirus exposure and HLA in healthy donors. Whole-study findings and limits: Sequencing depth across donors, presence/absence analyses assumed, was roughly uniform. For TCR beta chains, V- and J-gene trimming was later linked to a missense DCLRE1C variant. Per published reports, the classifier diagnosed cytomegalovirus status with high specificity and sensitivity.

This clone was seen a few times. Its antigen remains unidentified. It was with 60 Vbeta and 13 Jbeta primers that the PCR ran. Sequencing was performed with immunoSEQ multiplex PCR; in TCRdb, only in-frame clones are kept and a portion is missing. The sample lists about 170,000 clones, about 62% occurring once. V was trimmed by 6 bases and J by 1 base, leaving 6 bases between them. This CDR3 region has 12 residues. The germline CDR1 and CDR2 sequences are LGHNA and YNFKEQ. The sample was PBMCs. The V call is TRBV4-2, the J call TRBJ1-1, with D unresolved. The clonotype comes from a man aged 35 to 55 in good health and CMV-seronegative. Here the CDR3 DNA reads TGTGCCAGCAGTCCGGGGAACACTGAAGCTTTCTTT. Translation gives CASSPGNTEAFF.